The sequence of this T cell receptor beta chain was determined in a study of beta chain features in type 1 diabetes. Study in general: Healthy donors, compared against patients, showed similar age, gender and cell yields. General study findings and limits: Naive, central memory and Treg TCRB repertoires appeared more alike in patients than in healthy donors. High-TCR-expressing cells could be over-represented by cDNA sequencing. There was a moderate but significant shortening of TCRB CDR3s in all four CD4+ subsets of Type 1 diabetes patients.

By way of CD45RO/CCR7/CD25/CD127/CD95/CD27, the CD4+ regulatory, stem cell-like memory, central memory and naive cells were sorted. Germline lookup yields CDR1 SGHRS and CDR2 YFSETQ. V gave up 2 bases and J gave up 0 bases, with 9 bases separating them. This CDR3 is 14 amino acids long. As for this clone: The antigen remains undetermined.

Sequenced material consisted of expressed TCRB transcripts (all of the isolated RNA was reverse transcribed). Only in-frame clones appear in the TCRdb table, and some are missing; sequencing was by immunoSEQ multiplex PCR. The sample carries 600,000 to 700,000 clones, about an eighth recorded once. The TCR was taken from a man aged 18 to 30 with type 1 diabetes. The V call is TRBV5-1, the J call TRBJ2-7, with a possible D match to TRBD1 (6 bases). Material: naive CD4+ T cells from blood. CDR3 residues: CASSFGTNSYEQYF. The CDR3 bases are TGCGCCAGCAGCTTCGGGACAAACTCCTACGAGCAGTACTTC.